This record covers a single TCR beta chain. A few counts support this clonotype. Its antigen is currently not known. The input lacks base qualities; no much larger clone sits a single base away. Sequencing was performed on an Illumina HiSeq 1500. TCRdb handled the public reads itself, with Q25 trimming in fastp and clone calling in MiXCR, and kept productive beta chains. Duplicate CDR3 protein sequences are folded into a single record with the most common DNA and genes. In all, the sample holds fewer than 550,000 distinct CDR3 sequences, and 30% to 40% of those were seen once. Roughly 13% of the sample rests with the top ten. CDR3 length: 12 amino acids, cysteine to phenylalanine. Only CDR3 DNA is held: 36 bases, read in frame from base 1. Relative to germline, V is 4 bases shorter and J is 5 bases shorter, with 6 bases between their ends. The record originates from a study of T cell repertoires in cytomegalovirus infection (dated by TCRdb to between 2018 and 2021). Notes on the research overall: Donor HLA type was relevant to the analysis, because carriage of CMV infection together with the matching HLA type was indicated by public TCR beta signatures.

Beyond this particular receptor, the publication reports: The ex vivo response was dominated by HLA-C-restricted CMV-specific TCR beta clonotypes, which also provided the single most frequent clonotype in two of eight donors. Carriers of CMV infection plus the relevant HLA type were discriminated by the cumulative frequency of public TCR beta family members in the study cohort and in an independent approximately 350-donor cohort.

Sequencing used PBMCs. The chain joins TRBV12-3 or TRBV12-4 to TRBJ2-1, with no reliable assignment of the D segment. The sequence was obtained from a human donor in good health (CMV status not recorded). Some clones in this sample may be carry-over from other donors' samples. Here the CDR3 is given as CASSSDHNEQFF. The bases read TGTGCCAGCAGTTCCGACCACAATGAGCAGTTCTTC.